These 9 T cell receptor beta chains came from one sample sequenced in a study of T cells in women clearing cervical HPV infection. Repertoires were generated with immunoSEQ multiplex PCR, while TCRdb's copy carries only in-frame clones and drops some. The sample totals 25,000 to 35,000 clones. Material for sequencing was blood buffy coat. These receptors all come from a woman between 18 and 70 years old with a cervical HPV16 infection that either progressed to CIN3+ or cleared (not recorded which).

As regards this clone: The read terminates 3 residues ahead of where the CDR3 ends, so the germline J gene completes it. This chain joins TRBV10-1 and TRBJ2-7, with 9 nucleotides matching TRBD1. Trimming removed 9 bases from V and 2 bases from J; junction bases left unmatched: 8. The CDR3 spans 14 residues. Germline loops: CDR1 WNHNN, CDR2 SYGVQD (reference sequence). The CDR3 loop is CASPRDRDTYEQYF. The covered CDR3 bases are TGCGCCAGTCCCCGGGACAGGGACACCTACGAG.

As concerns this clone: The read terminates 3 residues ahead of where the CDR3 ends, so the germline J gene completes it. V and J are TRBV18 and TRBJ1-1; 8 positions agree with TRBD1. The CDR3 extends over 13 amino acids. The germline V gene has CDR1 KGHSH and CDR2 LQKENI. Losses at the gene ends were 7 bases for V and 1 base for J; bases not matched to a gene: 2. Incomplete CDR3 DNA: TGTGCCAGCTGGGGACAGGCGAACACTGAA. Amino acid sequence: CASWGQANTE. The complete CDR3 protein is CASWGQANTEAFF.

Notes on this clone: Read data end 3 residues before the CDR3 end; the end is taken from the germline J gene. The rearrangement joins TRBV19 to TRBJ1-2; 7 positions match TRBD1. The V gene's germline CDR1 is LNHDA and CDR2 SQIVND (reference sequence). The CDR3 has 11 amino acids. V was clipped by 10 bases and J by 4 bases; unmatched bases: 3. CDR3 protein: CANTGAYGYTF. CDR3 DNA (partial): TGTGCCAATACAGGGGCCTATGGC.

Note on this clone: The read terminates 3 residues before the CDR3 end, so the remaining end is supplied by the germline J gene. The chain recombines TRBV20-1 with TRBJ2-3; 9 positions agree with TRBD1. Per the germline V gene, CDR1 is DFQATT and CDR2 is SNEGSKA (reference sequence). After removal of 6 bases from V and 1 base from J, the junction contained 14 bases not matched to a gene. CDR3 length equals 17 residues. CDR3 region: CSATGTGSLGGTDTQYF. Incomplete CDR3 DNA: TGCAGTGCCACCGGGACAGGGAGTTTGGGAGGCACAGATACG.

Turning to this clone: The CDR3 end falls 3 residues outside the read, so it is completed with the germline J gene. J is TRBJ2-3 and V is TRBV20-1; 8 bases match TRBD2. This CDR3 is built from 14 residues. Germline V gives CDR1 DFQATT, CDR2 SNEGSKA (reference sequence). V trimming: 7 bases; J trimming: 3 bases; junction bases outside the gene matches: 9. Incomplete CDR3 DNA: TGCAGTGGCGACGGGTTAGCGGGAACAGATACG. Protein sequence: CSGDGLAGTDT. From start to end, the CDR3 is CSGDGLAGTDTQYF.

Concerning this clone: Read coverage stops 3 residues before the CDR3 terminus; the germline J gene supplies the remainder. This chain joins TRBV18 and TRBJ2-2, with unresolved D. CDR3 length equals 16 residues. Germline V gene data show CDR1 as KGHSH and CDR2 as LQKENI. V was pared by 1 base and J by 2 bases, with 11 bases between. The chain's CDR3 is CASSPLAPINTGELFF. CDR3 DNA (partial): TGTGCCAGCTCACCACTAGCTCCTATTAACACCGGGGAG.

A note on this clone: Its ends do not fully match the called genes, so a read error is possible. The sequence runs out 3 residues before the end of the CDR3; the remainder is reconstructed from the germline J gene. J is TRBJ1-2 and V is TRBV13; a possible D gene is TRBD1 (6 bases). Germline CDR1 PRHDT, CDR2 FYEKMQ (reference sequence). The CDR3 has 16 amino acids. The sequenced part of the CDR3 DNA is TGTGCCGGCAGCTACCCCGCCATTGGGACAAGCGGTGGC. Translating gives CAGSYPAIGTSGG. The entire CDR3 sequence reads CAGSYPAIGTSGGYTF.

A remark on this clone: The CDR3 goes on 3 residues after the read ends, and that part is filled in from the germline J gene. The chain uses TRBV5-1 and TRBJ2-5; D might be TRBD1 (6 bases). The germline V gene has CDR1 SGHRS and CDR2 YFSETQ. V lost 0 bases, J lost 1 base, and 10 bases lay in between. This CDR3 is built from 15 residues. The CDR3 spells CASSLALGAQETQYF. The CDR3 bases that were read are TGCGCCAGCAGCTTGGCCCTGGGGGCCCAAGAGACC.

To note about this clone: Other nucleotide sequences from this sample produce the same CDR3. The CDR3 bases that were read are TGCAGTGCGGCCGGACTAGCGGGCGTGGACAATGAG. It specifies CSAAGLAGVDNE. The full CDR3 is CSAAGLAGVDNEQFF. This rearrangement joins TRBV20-1 to TRBJ2-1, with 11 bases fitting TRBD2. Sequencing ends 3 residues short of the CDR3 end; the germline J gene provides the rest. Germline V gives CDR1 DFQATT, CDR2 SNEGSKA (reference sequence). Losses at the gene ends were 6 bases for V and 5 bases for J; bases not matched to a gene: 9. The CDR3 spans 15 residues.